This T cell receptor beta chain stems from a study of a mutant IDH1 vaccine in newly diagnosed glioma. Broader study findings: Immune responses induced by the vaccine were seen in 93.3% of patients, spanning multiple MHC alleles.

Time point here: week 35, safety follow-up. Vaccination comprised doses that each held 300 ug of mutant IDH1 20-mer peptide, plus topical imiquimod. A note on this clone: What it binds is unknown.

The repertoire was sequenced with immunoSEQ multiplex PCR; TCRdb's copy has only in-frame clones and lacks some. Among about 68,000 clones listed, approximately 88% were seen once. This CDR3 comprises 15 residues. CDR1 is MRHNA, CDR2 SNTAGT, per germline. V lost 3 bases, J lost 2 bases, and 13 bases lay in between. This TCR was recovered from a man between 18 and 29 years old with glioma. This chain connects TRBV6-4 to TRBJ2-5; tentatively, D is TRBD2 (7 bases). This sample comprised PBMCs, obtained from a glioma patient whose treatment included an IDH1 peptide vaccine. Here the CDR3 DNA reads TGTGCCAGCAGTGAACGGGCGGGGGCACAAGAGACCCAGTACTTC. Protein: CASSERAGAQETQYF.